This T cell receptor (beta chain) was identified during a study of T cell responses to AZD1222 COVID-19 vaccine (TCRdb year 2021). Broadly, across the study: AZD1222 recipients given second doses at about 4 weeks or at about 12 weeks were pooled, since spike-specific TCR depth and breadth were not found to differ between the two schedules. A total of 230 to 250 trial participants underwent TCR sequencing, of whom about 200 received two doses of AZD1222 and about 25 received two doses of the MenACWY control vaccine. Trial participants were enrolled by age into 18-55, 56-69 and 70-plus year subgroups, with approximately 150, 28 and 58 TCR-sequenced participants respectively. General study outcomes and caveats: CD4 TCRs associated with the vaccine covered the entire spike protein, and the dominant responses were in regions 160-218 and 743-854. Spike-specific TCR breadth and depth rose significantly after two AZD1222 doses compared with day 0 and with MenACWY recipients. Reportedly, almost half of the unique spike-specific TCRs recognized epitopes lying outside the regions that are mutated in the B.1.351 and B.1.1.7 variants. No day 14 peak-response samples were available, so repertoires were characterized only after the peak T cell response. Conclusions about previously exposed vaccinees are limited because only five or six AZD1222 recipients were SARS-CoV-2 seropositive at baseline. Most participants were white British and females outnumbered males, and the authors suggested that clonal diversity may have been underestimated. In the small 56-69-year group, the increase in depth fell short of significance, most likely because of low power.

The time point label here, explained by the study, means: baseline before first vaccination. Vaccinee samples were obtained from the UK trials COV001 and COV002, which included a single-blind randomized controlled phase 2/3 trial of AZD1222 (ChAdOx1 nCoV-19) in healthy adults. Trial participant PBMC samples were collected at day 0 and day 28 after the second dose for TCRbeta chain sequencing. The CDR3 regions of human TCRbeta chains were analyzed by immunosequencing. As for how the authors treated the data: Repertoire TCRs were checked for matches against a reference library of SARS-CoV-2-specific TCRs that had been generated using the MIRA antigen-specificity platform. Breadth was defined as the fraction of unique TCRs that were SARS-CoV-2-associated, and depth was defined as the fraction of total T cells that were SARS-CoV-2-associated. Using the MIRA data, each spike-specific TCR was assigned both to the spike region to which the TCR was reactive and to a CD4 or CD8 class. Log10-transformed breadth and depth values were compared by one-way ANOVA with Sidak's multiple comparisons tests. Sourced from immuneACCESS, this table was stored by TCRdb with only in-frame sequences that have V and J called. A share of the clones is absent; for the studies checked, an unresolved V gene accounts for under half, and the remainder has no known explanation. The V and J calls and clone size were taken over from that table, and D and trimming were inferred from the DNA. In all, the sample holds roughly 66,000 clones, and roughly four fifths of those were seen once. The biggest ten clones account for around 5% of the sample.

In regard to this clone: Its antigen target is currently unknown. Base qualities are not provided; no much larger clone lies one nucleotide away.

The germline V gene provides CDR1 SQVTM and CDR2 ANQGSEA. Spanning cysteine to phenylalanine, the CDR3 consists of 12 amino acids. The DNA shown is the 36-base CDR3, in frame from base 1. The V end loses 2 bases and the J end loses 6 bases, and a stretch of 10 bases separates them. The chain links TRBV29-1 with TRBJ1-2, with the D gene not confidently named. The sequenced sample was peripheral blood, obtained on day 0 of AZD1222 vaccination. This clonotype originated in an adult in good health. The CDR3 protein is CSVEQVIDGYTF. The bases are TGCAGCGTTGAACAGGTTATCGATGGCTACACCTTC. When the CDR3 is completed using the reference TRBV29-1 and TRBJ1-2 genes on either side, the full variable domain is SAVISQKPSRDICQRGTSLTIQCQVDSQVTMMFWYRQQPGQSLTLIATANQGSEATYESGFVIDKFPISRPNLTFSTLTVSNMSPEDSSIYLCSVEQVIDGYTFGSGTRLTVV.